The TCR beta chain under discussion was sequenced for a study of radiotherapy plus CTLA-4 blockade in lung cancer (dated by TCRdb to the late 2010s). Background for the entire study: Objective responses were observed in 18% of enrolled patients, and disease control was achieved in approximately 29%.

Overall study outcomes, separate from this receptor: After treatment with radiotherapy and ipilimumab, TCR clones that originated in tumors expanded in peripheral blood. Increased serum interferon-beta after radiation, together with early dynamic changes in blood T cell clones, were reported to be the strongest predictors of response.

About this clone: Its antigen is unknown. No much larger clonotype is one base removed from it; base qualities were not supplied.

Including the terminal cysteine and phenylalanine, the CDR3 comprises 15 residues. Just CDR3 DNA is preserved here, 45 bases in frame from base 1. The germline V gene (reference sequence) specifies SGHKS as CDR1 and YYEKEE as CDR2. Trimming at the junction amounts to 0 bases on V and 6 bases on J, and the germline ends lie 10 bases apart. The library came from the immunoSEQ multiplex PCR assay. TCRdb mirrors the immuneACCESS table, restricted to in-frame sequences. Some clones are absent from its copies; in checked studies, under half trace to an unresolved V gene, and the reason for the others is unknown. The sample table shows 28,000 or so clones, and around 73% are seen once. The top ten hold 7.5% of the sample. Focal radiation therapy combined with CTLA-4 blockade (ipilimumab) was tested in patients with chemo-refractory metastatic non-small-cell lung cancer.

Sequenced material: peripheral blood, taken from a patient treated with radiotherapy plus ipilimumab. The source is a human donor with non-small cell lung cancer who had stable disease on radiotherapy plus ipilimumab. This receptor chain uses TRBV5-5 and TRBJ1-6; a weak D assignment points to TRBD1 (6 bases agree). The CDR3 has the sequence CASSLETGPNSPLHF. Read as DNA, the sequence is TGTGCCAGCAGCTTGGAGACAGGTCCTAATTCACCCCTCCACTTT.